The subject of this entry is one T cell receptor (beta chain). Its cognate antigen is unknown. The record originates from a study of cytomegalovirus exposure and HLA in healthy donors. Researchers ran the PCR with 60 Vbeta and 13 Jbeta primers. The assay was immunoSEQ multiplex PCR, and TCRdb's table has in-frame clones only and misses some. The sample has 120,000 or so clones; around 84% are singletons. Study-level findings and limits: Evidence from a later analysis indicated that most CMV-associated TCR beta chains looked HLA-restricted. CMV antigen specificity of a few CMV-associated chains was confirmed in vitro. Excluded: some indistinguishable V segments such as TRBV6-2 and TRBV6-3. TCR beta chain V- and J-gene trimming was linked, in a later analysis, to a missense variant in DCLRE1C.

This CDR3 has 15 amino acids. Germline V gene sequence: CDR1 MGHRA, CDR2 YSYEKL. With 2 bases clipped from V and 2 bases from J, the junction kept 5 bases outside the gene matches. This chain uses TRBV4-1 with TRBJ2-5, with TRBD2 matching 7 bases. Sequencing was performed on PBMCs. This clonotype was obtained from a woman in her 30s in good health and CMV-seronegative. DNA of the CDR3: TGCGCCAGCAGCCAACTTGGACTAGTTCAAGAGACCCAGTACTTC. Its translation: CASSQLGLVQETQYF.